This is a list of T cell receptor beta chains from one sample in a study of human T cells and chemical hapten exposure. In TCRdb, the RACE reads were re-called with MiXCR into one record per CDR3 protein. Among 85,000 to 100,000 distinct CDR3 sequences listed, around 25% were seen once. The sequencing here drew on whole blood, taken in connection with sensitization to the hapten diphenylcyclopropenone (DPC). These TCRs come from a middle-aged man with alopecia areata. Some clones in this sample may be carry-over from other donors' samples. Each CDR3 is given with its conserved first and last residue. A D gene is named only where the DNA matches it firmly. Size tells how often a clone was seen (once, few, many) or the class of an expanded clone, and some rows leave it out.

CASSYSKQGRNTEAFF,TGTGCCAGCAGTTACTCGAAACAGGGAAGGAACACTGAAGCTTTCTTT,TRBV6-5,.,once,TRBJ1-1
CASSPSSSNQPQHF,TGTGCCAGCTCACCATCGAGTAGCAATCAGCCCCAGCATTTT,TRBV18,.,once,TRBJ1-5
CASSFSAGGFETQYF,TGTGCCAGCAGCTTTTCTGCAGGGGGCTTCGAGACCCAGTACTTC,TRBV5-5,TRBD1,.,TRBJ2-5
CASSLVGPEQFF,TGTGCCAGCAGCTTAGTAGGACCTGAGCAGTTCTTC,TRBV5-5,.,.,TRBJ2-1
CASSPPGTSGGNEQFF,TGTGCCAGCAGCCCACCGGGGACTAGCGGGGGCAATGAGCAGTTCTTC,TRBV16,TRBD2,many,TRBJ2-1
CASVAGPSYNEQFF,TGTGCCAGCGTAGCGGGACCCTCCTACAATGAGCAGTTCTTC,TRBV28,TRBD2,.,TRBJ2-1
CASSYESPKANEQFF,TGTGCCAGCAGTTACGAGTCGCCCAAAGCCAATGAGCAGTTCTTC,TRBV6-6,.,few,TRBJ2-1
CASRETMDRYEQYF,TGTGCCAGCAGAGAAACCATGGATCGGTACGAGCAGTACTTC,TRBV2,.,many,TRBJ2-7
CSATRPQPNQPQHF,TGCAGTGCTACCAGACCGCAACCCAATCAGCCCCAGCATTTT,TRBV20-1,.,many,TRBJ1-5
CASSSVLETDTQYF,TGTGCCAGCAGCTCCGTTCTGGAAACAGATACGCAGTATTTT,TRBV7-2,.,.,TRBJ2-3
CASSFERDPGYEQYF,TGTGCCAGCAGCTTTGAGCGGGACCCTGGCTACGAGCAGTACTTC,TRBV5-4,TRBD2,.,TRBJ2-7
CASVPSGNYEQYF,TGTGCCAGCGTTCCTAGCGGGAACTACGAGCAGTACTTC,TRBV6-2/TRBV6-3,TRBD2,few,TRBJ2-7
CASSYSQGAYEQYF,TGTGCCAGCAGTTACTCCCAGGGGGCTTACGAGCAGTACTTC,TRBV6-5,TRBD1,.,TRBJ2-7
CASSERGVAGTDTQYF,TGTGCCAGCAGTGAAAGAGGCGTAGCGGGCACAGATACGCAGTATTTT,TRBV2,.,.,TRBJ2-3
CASTRLGDTQYF,TGTGCCAGCACCCGCCTTGGTGATACGCAGTATTTT,TRBV7-2,.,few,TRBJ2-3
CASSFGSSPLYNEQFF,TGTGCCAGCAGCTTTGGCTCCTCGCCGCTTTACAATGAGCAGTTCTTC,TRBV7-9,.,.,TRBJ2-1
CASSRPNLANNEQFF,TGTGCCAGCAGCCGCCCAAATCTAGCGAACAATGAGCAGTTCTTC,TRBV12-3/TRBV12-4,.,.,TRBJ2-1
CASRAGDTQYF,TGTGCCAGCCGTGCGGGAGATACGCAGTATTTT,TRBV12-3/TRBV12-4,.,.,TRBJ2-3
CASSLGRQVLYEQYF,TGTGCCAGCAGCTTAGGACGACAGGTTCTCTACGAGCAGTACTTC,TRBV7-2,.,few,TRBJ2-7
CRAIPGAGVLSDTQYF,TGCAGGGCAATACCGGGAGCGGGAGTATTGTCAGATACGCAGTATTTT,TRBV20-1,TRBD2,.,TRBJ2-3
CAWSVLTTGELFF,TGTGCCTGGAGTGTACTGACTACCGGGGAGCTGTTTTTT,TRBV30,.,.,TRBJ2-2
CSARTGWLGSNEQFF,TGCAGTGCTAGAACTGGGTGGCTAGGTAGTAATGAGCAGTTCTTC,TRBV20-1,.,few,TRBJ2-1
CASSFGPGPNEQFF,TGTGCCAGCAGCTTCGGTCCCGGCCCAAATGAGCAGTTCTTC,TRBV5-4,.,many,TRBJ2-1
CASSYPTSGRAEQYF,TGTGCCAGCAGTTACCCTACTAGCGGGAGAGCCGAGCAGTACTTC,TRBV6-5,TRBD2,.,TRBJ2-7
CASSPSGRGGELFF,TGTGCCAGCAGCCCTAGCGGGAGGGGCGGGGAGCTGTTTTTT,TRBV11-2,TRBD2,.,TRBJ2-2
CASSLWERENSGEQYF,TGTGCCAGCAGTTTATGGGAGCGGGAGAATAGTGGGGAGCAGTACTTC,TRBV27,TRBD2,.,TRBJ2-7
CASGDSNQPQHF,TGTGCCAGCGGTGACAGCAATCAGCCCCAGCATTTT,TRBV2,.,many,TRBJ1-5
CASSLWGSSTDTQYF,TGTGCCAGCAGCCTTTGGGGGTCGTCCACAGATACGCAGTATTTT,TRBV14,.,few,TRBJ2-3
CASSLWGQDTEAFF,TGTGCCAGCAGTTTATGGGGGCAGGACACTGAAGCTTTCTTT,TRBV28,.,.,TRBJ1-1
CASSYSNTISGANVLTF,TGTGCCAGCAGTTACTCCAACACTATCTCTGGGGCCAACGTCCTGACTTTC,TRBV6-5,.,few,TRBJ2-6
CASSQIWGSETYEQYF,TGTGCCAGCAGCCAAATCTGGGGTAGCGAGACCTACGAGCAGTACTTC,TRBV4-2,.,.,TRBJ2-7
CASSLGLAGANVLTF,TGTGCCAGCAGCTTAGGACTAGCTGGGGCCAACGTCCTGACTTTC,TRBV3-1,TRBD2,.,TRBJ2-6
CASSFADRGQDTEAFF,TGTGCCAGCAGTTTCGCGGACAGGGGGCAAGACACTGAAGCTTTCTTT,TRBV28,TRBD1,few,TRBJ1-1
CASSLAQIRGAVDTQYF,TGTGCCAGCAGCTTAGCGCAGATCAGAGGAGCTGTAGATACGCAGTATTTT,TRBV7-8,.,few,TRBJ2-3
CACGLGFNEQFF,TGTGCCTGTGGACTAGGATTCAATGAGCAGTTCTTC,TRBV30,TRBD2,.,TRBJ2-1
CASSQRQLNTEAFF,TGTGCCAGCTCACAGCGACAGCTGAACACTGAAGCTTTCTTT,TRBV18,.,once,TRBJ1-1
CASSTGRDTQYF,TGTGCCAGCAGCACAGGGAGGGATACGCAGTATTTT,TRBV7-9,.,.,TRBJ2-3
CASSLVGLAKNIQYF,TGTGCCAGCAGCCTGGTCGGACTAGCCAAAAACATTCAGTACTTC,TRBV7-2,.,.,TRBJ2-4
CASSPQSSGANVLTF,TGTGCCAGCTCACCACAGAGCTCTGGGGCCAACGTCCTGACTTTC,TRBV18,.,few,TRBJ2-6
CASQTNTEAFF,TGTGCCAGCCAAACCAACACTGAAGCTTTCTTT,TRBV18,.,once,TRBJ1-1
CASSRHGPGFEGVTGKLFF,TGTGCCAGCAGTCGTCACGGGCCTGGGTTCGAGGGAGTAACCGGGAAGCTGTTTTTT,TRBV12-3/TRBV12-4,.,.,TRBJ2-2
CASSFGTGGAFF,TGTGCCAGCAGTTTCGGGACAGGGGGAGCTTTCTTT,TRBV28,TRBD1,.,TRBJ1-1
CSARGSDYPEQYF,TGCAGTGCTAGAGGCTCCGACTATCCCGAGCAGTACTTC,TRBV20-1,.,few,TRBJ2-7
CASSYDGSGANVLTF,TGTGCCAGCAGTTACGACGGCTCTGGGGCCAACGTCCTGACTTTC,TRBV6-5,.,.,TRBJ2-6
CASSQGERGRGTPLHF,TGCGCCAGCAGCCAAGGAGAACGGGGACGGGGGACACCCCTCCACTTT,TRBV4-1,.,.,TRBJ1-6
CASSSPSGPGSGEQYF,TGTGCCAGCAGTTCCCCTTCGGGTCCAGGTTCGGGAGAGCAGTACTTC,TRBV6-6,.,few,TRBJ2-7
CASSLGLDRGSGYGYTF,TGTGCCAGCAGCTTAGGGCTGGACAGGGGTAGCGGCTATGGCTACACCTTC,TRBV7-8,TRBD1,.,TRBJ1-2
CASSLVPGLAGENEQFF,TGTGCCAGCAGTTTAGTACCGGGACTAGCGGGAGAGAATGAGCAGTTCTTC,TRBV28,TRBD2,.,TRBJ2-1
CATSEGGQHNVLTF,TGTGCCACCAGTGAAGGGGGACAGCATAACGTCCTGACTTTC,TRBV24-1,TRBD1,.,TRBJ2-6
CASSLAPGGSYEQYF,TGTGCCAGCAGCTTAGCGCCAGGGGGCTCCTACGAGCAGTACTTC,TRBV7-2,TRBD1,few,TRBJ2-7
CASSQRGESENEQFF,TGTGCCAGCAGCCAAAGGGGGGAGTCCGAGAATGAGCAGTTCTTC,TRBV9,.,few,TRBJ2-1
CASSYFGDPNSPLHF,TGTGCCAGCAGTTATTTCGGGGATCCGAATTCACCCCTCCACTTT,TRBV2,.,.,TRBJ1-6
CASSLGPRGTDTQYF,TGTGCCAGCAGCTTAGGACCGAGAGGCACAGATACGCAGTATTTT,TRBV11-2,.,once,TRBJ2-3
CASSTAGSYNEQFF,TGCGCCAGCAGCACAGCTGGATCCTACAATGAGCAGTTCTTC,TRBV5-1,.,.,TRBJ2-1
CASSLNGGSSQETQYF,TGCGCCAGCAGCTTGAACGGCGGGTCGAGCCAAGAGACCCAGTACTTC,TRBV5-1,.,.,TRBJ2-5
CASSFPGGQGSSETQYF,TGTGCCAGCAGCTTTCCCGGGGGACAGGGGAGTTCGGAGACCCAGTACTTC,TRBV7-2,TRBD1,few,TRBJ2-5
CASISANEQYF,TGTGCCAGCATAAGTGCCAACGAGCAGTACTTC,TRBV28,.,.,TRBJ2-7
CASSHPENTGELFF,TGCGCCAGCAGCCATCCTGAAAACACCGGGGAGCTGTTTTTT,TRBV4-3,.,.,TRBJ2-2
CASSSEETGGTEAFF,TGTGCCAGCAGTTCGGAAGAGACAGGGGGCACTGAAGCTTTCTTT,TRBV14,TRBD1,.,TRBJ1-1
CASSAGQGRIETQYF,TGTGCCAGCAGTGCCGGACAGGGGCGGATAGAGACCCAGTACTTC,TRBV6-2/TRBV6-3,TRBD1,.,TRBJ2-5